Following are 22 T cell receptor beta chains from one sample sequenced in a study of blood T cell repertoires in COVID-19. Assay: immunoSEQ multiplex PCR; the TCRdb copy retains only in-frame clones and omits some. The data show roughly 120,000 clones, with about 90% seen just once and more than 25% held by the top ten. What was sequenced was peripheral blood. The origin of the receptors is a woman between 70 and 85 years old with acute or convalescent COVID-19.

The chain recombines TRBV7-9 with TRBJ2-3; 8 positions agree with TRBD2. Germline V CDR1 and CDR2: SEHNR, FQNEAQ (reference sequence). Trimming took 1 base from V and 2 from J; bases not matched to a gene: 2. The CDR3 has 15 amino acids. CDR3 nucleotide sequence: TGTGCCAGCAGCTTAGTCGGGGGGGACACAGATACGCAGTATTTT. Translating it yields CASSLVGGDTDTQYF.

The chain links TRBV7-8 to TRBJ2-2, with 8 bases lining up with TRBD1. V was clipped by 7 bases and J by 0 bases; unmatched bases: 4. The CDR3 sequence is 15 residues long. CDR1 SGHVS and CDR2 FQNEAQ come from the germline V gene. The CDR3 DNA is TGTGCCAGCAAACGGACAGGGACGAACACCGGGGAGCTGTTTTTT. Protein sequence: CASKRTGTNTGELFF.

This chain uses TRBV7-8 with TRBJ1-1, with D possibly TRBD1 on 5 matching bases. The CDR3 sequence is 14 residues long. Germline CDR1 is SGHVS and CDR2 is FQNEAQ. Deletions cut 1 base from V and 10 bases from J, with 16 bases between. In nucleotides, the CDR3 is TGTGCCAGCAGCTTAGAGAGGCAGGGAATAGGAGCTTTCTTT. Translating it yields CASSLERQGIGAFF.

The genes are TRBV30 and TRBJ1-1, with 8 bases lining up with TRBD1. The trim removed 8 bases at V and 4 bases at J, leaving 9 bases unmatched. Germline values: CDR1 GTSNPN, CDR2 SVGIG (reference sequence). CDR3 length equals 13 residues. In DNA form, the CDR3 reads TGTGCCCTAGAACAGGGGGTTGGCACTGAAGCTTTCTTT. This translates into CALEQGVGTEAFF.

The chain carries TRBV6-5 and TRBJ1-2; D is possibly TRBD1 (5 bases). Germline loops: CDR1 MNHEY, CDR2 SVGAGI. The CDR3 is 13 residues long. With 6 bases removed from V and 4 bases from J, the gap between germline ends came to 12 bases. The DNA of the CDR3 is TGTGCCAGCAGCCCCGACAGAATCTATGGCTACACCTTC. Its translation is CASSPDRIYGYTF.

The genes are TRBV3-1 (or the pseudogene TRBV3-2) and TRBJ2-7; 9 bases match TRBD1. Looked up from germline, CDR1 is LGHDT and CDR2 is YNNKEL (reference sequence). This CDR3 contains 16 residues. V dropped 4 bases and J dropped 6; count of bases not matched to a gene: 13. CDR3 in amino acids: CASSPTTGTGNSEQYF. The CDR3 nucleotides read TGTGCCAGCAGCCCCACAACCGGGACAGGGAACAGCGAGCAGTACTTC.

The chain links TRBV30 to TRBJ2-7; perhaps TRBD2 as D (5 bases). V dropped 3 bases and J dropped 2 bases, with 23 bases sitting between them. The CDR3 spans 17 residues. Germline CDR1 and CDR2: GTSNPN and SVGIG (reference sequence). CDR3 bases: TGTGCCTGGAGCGGACGATACGACTACTCTAATCCCTACGAGCAGTACTTC. This encodes CAWSGRYDYSNPYEQYF.

The chain uses TRBV10-3 and TRBJ2-1; D gene ambiguous. The CDR3 runs to 16 residues. Trimming removed 0 bases from V and 10 bases from J, with 19 bases in between. Germline CDR1 is ENHRY and CDR2 is SYGVKD. The CDR3: CAISESGRQTVGEQFF. In nucleotides, the CDR3 is TGTGCCATCAGTGAGTCGGGCAGGCAGACCGTGGGCGAGCAGTTCTTC.

This rearrangement joins TRBV6-4 to TRBJ2-4; TRBD1 matches 8 bases. J was trimmed by 3 bases and V by 2 bases; bases with no gene match: 9. Germline values: CDR1 MRHNA, CDR2 SNTAGT. The CDR3 covers 17 residues. In DNA form, the CDR3 reads TGTGCCAGCAGTGACGGATCGGCAGGGGGCTTCAAAAACATTCAGTACTTC. It codes for CASSDGSAGGFKNIQYF.

The chain recombines TRBV5-1 with TRBJ1-1; 11 bases map to TRBD1. This CDR3 contains 16 residues. Trimming took 2 bases from V and 2 from J; bases not matched to a gene: 5. Germline CDR1 and CDR2: SGHRS and YFSETQ. CDR3 loop: CASSFSRTGGNTEAFF. CDR3 bases: TGCGCCAGCAGCTTCTCCCGGACAGGGGGCAACACTGAAGCTTTCTTT.

This chain links TRBV29-1 with TRBJ1-1; D is undetermined. The V gene lost 3 bases and the J gene lost 0 bases, with 11 bases spanning the gap. Germline loops: CDR1 SQVTM, CDR2 ANQGSEA. There are 14 residues in the CDR3. CDR3 protein: CSVDWARLNTEAFF. DNA for the CDR3: TGCAGCGTTGATTGGGCCAGGTTGAACACTGAAGCTTTCTTT.

DNA for the CDR3: TGTGCCTGGAGTGACAGGGGGCGAGGCGGGTCGGATCAGCCCCAGCATTTT. Translation: CAWSDRGRGGSDQPQHF. The V gene is TRBV30, the J gene TRBJ1-5; 9 bases match TRBD1. The germline V gene encodes CDR1 GTSNPN and CDR2 SVGIG (reference sequence). The J segment lost 5 bases and the V segment lost 1 base, leaving 12 bases of the junction unmatched. This CDR3 is 17 amino acids long.

This chain's CDR3 is CASSTPRTGRTDTQYF. The CDR3 region has the DNA TGTGCCAGTAGTACGCCCCGGACAGGTCGGACAGATACGCAGTATTTT. The chain joins TRBV19 to TRBJ2-3; the match to TRBD1 covers 7 bases. CDR1 LNHDA and CDR2 SQIVND come from the germline V gene (reference sequence). This CDR3 is built from 16 residues. V gave up 4 bases and J gave up 3 bases; unmatched junction bases: 10.

The chain carries TRBV6-6 and TRBJ1-4; 9 nucleotides match TRBD1. Germline values: CDR1 MNHNY, CDR2 SVGAGI (reference sequence). V was pared by 5 bases and J by 10 bases, with 17 bases of the junction left unmatched. The CDR3 loop spans 17 amino acids. CDR3 in amino acids: CASSRRDRVLDVGKLFF. The CDR3 nucleotides are TGTGCCAGCAGTCGCCGGGACAGGGTCCTCGATGTGGGAAAACTGTTTTTT.

The V gene is TRBV6-4, the J gene TRBJ2-3, with TRBD2 as a possible D gene (6 bases). Trimming shortened V by 7 bases and J by 1 base, and 9 bases separated the two germline ends. Germline loops: CDR1 MRHNA, CDR2 SNTAGT. This CDR3 has 13 amino acids. CDR3 loop: CASKGTGTDTQYF. DNA of the CDR3: TGTGCCAGCAAAGGGACTGGCACAGATACGCAGTATTTT.

In this sample, this clone turned up once. The rearrangement joins TRBV28 to TRBJ1-1, with 8 bases that match TRBD1. The CDR3 loop spans 14 amino acids. Trimming at V came to 7 bases and at J to 1 base, leaving 5 bases not matched to a gene. From germline, CDR1 is MDHEN and CDR2 SYDVKM. Here the CDR3 reads CASTTGTGNTEAFF. The DNA for the CDR3 is TGTGCCAGCACGACCGGGACAGGGAACACTGAAGCTTTCTTT.

The V call is TRBV7-2, the J call TRBJ1-4; TRBD1 might be the D (5 bases). The germline CDR1 and CDR2 sequences are SGHTA and FQGNSA. V was shortened by 6 bases and J by 3 bases, with 14 bases between the two germline ends. The CDR3 runs to 15 residues. CDR3 sequence: CASSWGVGSNEKLFF. The DNA of the CDR3 is TGTGCCAGCAGTTGGGGCGTAGGTTCTAATGAAAAACTGTTTTTT. The full variable domain, rest sourced from reference TRBV7-2 and TRBJ1-4, is GAGVSQSPSNKVTEKGKDVELRCDPISGHTALYWYRQSLGQGLEFLIYFQGNSAPDKSGLPSDRFSAERTGGSVSTLTIQRTQQEDSAVYLCASSWGVGSNEKLFFGSGTQLSVL.

V usage is TRBV5-4 and J usage is TRBJ2-5; TRBD2 aligns across 9 bases. The CDR3 runs to 15 residues. The V and J ends lost 2 bases and 3 bases, in that order; junction bases with no gene match: 5. The germline gives CDR1 SGHNT, CDR2 YYREEE (reference sequence). The CDR3, as DNA: TGTGCCAGCAGCTTACCCAGCGGGGGGAAAGAGACCCAGTACTTC. It yields the protein CASSLPSGGKETQYF.

The chain employs TRBV20-1 and TRBJ1-2; no reliable D call. CDR1 is DFQATT and CDR2 is SNEGSKA in the germline V gene (reference sequence). The CDR3 has 14 residues. V dropped 3 bases and J dropped 6 bases, with 17 bases sitting between them. CDR3 DNA: TGCAGTGCTAGTGTGCAGGAGGGAAGGAATGGCTACACCTTC. This sequence encodes CSASVQEGRNGYTF.

V is TRBV19 and J is TRBJ2-3, with TRBD1 identical over 8 bases. The germline CDR1 and CDR2 sequences are LNHDA and SQIVND (reference sequence). CDR3 length: 17 residues. V dropped 2 bases and J dropped 5; count of bases not matched to a gene: 12. The CDR3 loop reads CASSILLGQGAGDTQYF. CDR3 DNA sequence: TGTGCCAGTAGTATACTCCTGGGGCAGGGGGCAGGAGATACGCAGTATTTT.

The chain links TRBV7-2 to TRBJ2-4; tentative D call: TRBD2 (5 bases). Trimming shortened V by 5 bases and J by 0 bases, and 8 bases separated the two germline ends. Germline CDR1 reads SGHTA; CDR2 reads FQGNSA. The CDR3 totals 14 residues. CDR3 amino acids: CASSAGVAKNIQYF. The CDR3 coding sequence is TGTGCCAGCAGCGCCGGGGTAGCCAAAAACATTCAGTACTTC.

This clone was counted only a few times. The chain recombines TRBV6-5 with TRBJ1-2; 7 positions match TRBD1. Trimming cost V 7 bases and J 4 bases; bases outside gene matches: 9. Germline-derived CDR1 and CDR2 are MNHEY and SVGAGI. The CDR3 extends over 14 amino acids. The CDR3 sequence: CASTQTGNFYGYTF. DNA of the CDR3: TGTGCCAGCACCCAGACAGGGAACTTCTATGGCTACACCTTC.